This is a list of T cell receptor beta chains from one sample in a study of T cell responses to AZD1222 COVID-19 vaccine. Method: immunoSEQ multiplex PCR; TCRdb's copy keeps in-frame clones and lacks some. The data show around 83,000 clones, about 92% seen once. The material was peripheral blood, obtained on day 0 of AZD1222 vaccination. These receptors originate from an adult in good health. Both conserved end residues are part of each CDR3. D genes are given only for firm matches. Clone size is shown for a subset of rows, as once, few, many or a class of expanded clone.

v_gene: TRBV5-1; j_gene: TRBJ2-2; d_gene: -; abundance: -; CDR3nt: TGCGCCAGCAGCCGAGACTCGGGCACCGGGGAGCTGTTTTTT; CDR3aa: CASSRDSGTGELFF
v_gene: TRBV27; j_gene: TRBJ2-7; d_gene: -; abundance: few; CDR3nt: TGTGCCAGCAGTCCCTCGTATCATAGCGACTACGAGCAGTACTTC; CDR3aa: CASSPSYHSDYEQYF
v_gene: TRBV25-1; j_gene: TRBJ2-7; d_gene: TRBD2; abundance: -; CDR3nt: TGTGCCAGCAGCGTACTAGCGGGAGCCCACGAGCAGTACTTC; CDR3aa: CASSVLAGAHEQYF
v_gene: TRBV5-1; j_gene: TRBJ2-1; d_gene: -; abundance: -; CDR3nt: TGCGCCAGCAGCTTTGCGGGAACGGACAATGAGCAGTTCTTC; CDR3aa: CASSFAGTDNEQFF
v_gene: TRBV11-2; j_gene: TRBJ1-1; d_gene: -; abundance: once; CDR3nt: TGTGCCAGCAGCTCGACAGCTATGAACACTGAAGCTTTCTTT; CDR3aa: CASSSTAMNTEAFF
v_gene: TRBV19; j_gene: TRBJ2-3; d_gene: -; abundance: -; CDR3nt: TGTGCCAGTAGTCCTCTTTTGGGCCCGGCAGATACGCAGTATTTT; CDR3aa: CASSPLLGPADTQYF
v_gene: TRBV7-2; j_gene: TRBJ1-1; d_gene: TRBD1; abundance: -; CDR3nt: TGTGCCAGCAGCCCGGCTCAGGGGGCTTATGCTGAAGCTTTCTTT; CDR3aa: CASSPAQGAYAEAFF
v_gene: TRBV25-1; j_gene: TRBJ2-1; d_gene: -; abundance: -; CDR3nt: TGTGCCAGCAGTGAATTTGGAACAAGCGGAACCCATGAGCAGTTCTTC; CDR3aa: CASSEFGTSGTHEQFF
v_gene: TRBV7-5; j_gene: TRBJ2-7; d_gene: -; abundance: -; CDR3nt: TGTGTCAGAAGCACGGACGGGAGGGGCGAGCAGTACTTC; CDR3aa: CVRSTDGRGEQYF
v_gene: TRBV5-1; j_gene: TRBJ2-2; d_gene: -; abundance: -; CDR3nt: TGCGCCAGCAGCTTCGGGGGTTTATCCACCGGGGAGCTGTTTTTT; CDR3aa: CASSFGGLSTGELFF
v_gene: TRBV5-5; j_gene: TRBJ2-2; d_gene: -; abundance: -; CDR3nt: TGTGCCAGCGTAGGGACATTCGGAACCGGGGAGCTGTTTTTT; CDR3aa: CASVGTFGTGELFF
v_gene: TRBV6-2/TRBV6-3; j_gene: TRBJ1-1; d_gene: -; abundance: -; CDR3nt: TGTGCCAGCAGTTATAGGGGCGGAGACACTGAAGCTTTCTTT; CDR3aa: CASSYRGGDTEAFF
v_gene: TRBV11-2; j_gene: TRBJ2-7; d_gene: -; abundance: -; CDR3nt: TGTGCCAGCAGTCAGGGACCCCTAGGCCTACTAGAGCAGTACTTC; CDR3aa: CASSQGPLGLLEQYF
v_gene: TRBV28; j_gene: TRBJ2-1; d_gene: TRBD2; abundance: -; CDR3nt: TGTGCCAGCAGTTTAATCCAGCGGGAGGGCAATGGCAATGAGCAGTTCTTC; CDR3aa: CASSLIQREGNGNEQFF
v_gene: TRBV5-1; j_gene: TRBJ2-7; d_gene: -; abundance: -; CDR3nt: TGCGCCAGCAGCTTAGATAGCGAGCAGTACTTC; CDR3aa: CASSLDSEQYF
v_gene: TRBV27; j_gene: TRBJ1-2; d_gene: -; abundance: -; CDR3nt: TGTGCCAGCAGTTCCTCGCCAGCCCCAGGGAAGGGCTACACCTTC; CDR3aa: CASSSSPAPGKGYTF
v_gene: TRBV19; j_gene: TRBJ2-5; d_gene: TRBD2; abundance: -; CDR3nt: TGTGCCAGTAGTATCCTGGGCGGGAGTCAAGAGACCCAGTACTTC; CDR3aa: CASSILGGSQETQYF
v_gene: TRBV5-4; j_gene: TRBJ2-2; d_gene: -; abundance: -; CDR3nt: TGTGCCAGCAGCTTGTTCGGAGGGGACACCGGGGAGCTGTTTTTT; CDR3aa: CASSLFGGDTGELFF
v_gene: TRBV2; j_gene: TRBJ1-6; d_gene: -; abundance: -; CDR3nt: TGTGCCAGCCTGGGAGAAATCGGAGGGACCCCCCTCCACTTT; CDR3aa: CASLGEIGGTPLHF
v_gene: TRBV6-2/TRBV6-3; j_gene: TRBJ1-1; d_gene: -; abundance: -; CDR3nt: TGTGCCAGCAGTTACCGGTTGAACACTGAAGCTTTCTTT; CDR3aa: CASSYRLNTEAFF
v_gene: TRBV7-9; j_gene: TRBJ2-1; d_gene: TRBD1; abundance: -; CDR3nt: TGTGCCAGCAGCACTAGACAGGGGAGCTCCTACAATGAGCAGTTCTTC; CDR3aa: CASSTRQGSSYNEQFF
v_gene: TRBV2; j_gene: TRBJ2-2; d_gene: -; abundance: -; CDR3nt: TGTGCCAGCAGTGAAGCGCGGGCCGGGGCCGGGGAGCTGTTTTTT; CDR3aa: CASSEARAGAGELFF
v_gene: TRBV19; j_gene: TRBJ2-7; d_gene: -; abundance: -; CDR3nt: TGTGCCAGTAGTACGGGACTCCCATTAGAGGAGCAGTACTTC; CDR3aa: CASSTGLPLEEQYF
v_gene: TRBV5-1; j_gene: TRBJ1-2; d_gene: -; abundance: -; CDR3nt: TGCGCCAGCAGCCCGGGTGACAGCCCGTACACCTTC; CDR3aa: CASSPGDSPYTF
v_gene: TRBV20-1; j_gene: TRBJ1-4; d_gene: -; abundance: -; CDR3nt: TGCAGTGCTAGTAGGCAGCTCATTAATGAAAAACTGTTTTTT; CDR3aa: CSASRQLINEKLFF
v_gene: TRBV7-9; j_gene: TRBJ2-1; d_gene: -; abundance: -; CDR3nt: TGTGCCAGCAGCTCTGGAGCCGGGAGAGGAACCTACAATGAGCAGTTCTTC; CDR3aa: CASSSGAGRGTYNEQFF
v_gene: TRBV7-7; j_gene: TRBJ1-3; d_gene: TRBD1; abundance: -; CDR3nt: TGTGCCAGCAGTCCCGCCGGGACAGTTTCCAGCTCTGGAAACACCATATATTTT; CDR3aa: CASSPAGTVSSSGNTIYF
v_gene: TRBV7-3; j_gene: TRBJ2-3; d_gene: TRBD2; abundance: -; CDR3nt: TGTGCCAGCAGCTCGGGAGGCCCGGTAGATACGCAGTATTTT; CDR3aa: CASSSGGPVDTQYF
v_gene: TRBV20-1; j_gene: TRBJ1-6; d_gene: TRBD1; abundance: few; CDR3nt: TGCAGTGCTGGTGGAGGGGGCGCCTCACCCCTCCACTTT; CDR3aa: CSAGGGGASPLHF
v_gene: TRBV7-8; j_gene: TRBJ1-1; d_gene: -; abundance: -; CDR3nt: TGTGCCAGCAGCCCCCAAAGTCGGAACACTGAAGCTTTCTTT; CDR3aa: CASSPQSRNTEAFF
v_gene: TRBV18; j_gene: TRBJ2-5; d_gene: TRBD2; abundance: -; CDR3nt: TGTGCCAGCTCACCCCCCGCTATAGCGGGAGGCCTAGGGACCCAGTACTTC; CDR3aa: CASSPPAIAGGLGTQYF
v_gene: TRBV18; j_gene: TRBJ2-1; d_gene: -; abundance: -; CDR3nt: TGTGCCTCATCGGCCCAGGAAAGCGTCAATGAGCAGTTCTTC; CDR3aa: CASSAQESVNEQFF
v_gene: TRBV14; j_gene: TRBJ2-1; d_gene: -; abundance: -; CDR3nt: TGTGCCAGCAGCCAAGTTGGCGGGACGAGCTCCTACAATGAGCAGTTCTTC; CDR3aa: CASSQVGGTSSYNEQFF
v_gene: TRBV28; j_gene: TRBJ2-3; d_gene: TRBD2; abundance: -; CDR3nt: TGTGCCAGCAGTTTAGGTCTAGCGGGGACCACAGATACGCAGTATTTT; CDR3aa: CASSLGLAGTTDTQYF
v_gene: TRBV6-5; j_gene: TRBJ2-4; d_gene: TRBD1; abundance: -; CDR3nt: TGTGCCACCACAGGGGGAGTTGAAAACATTCAGTACTTC; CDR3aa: CATTGGVENIQYF
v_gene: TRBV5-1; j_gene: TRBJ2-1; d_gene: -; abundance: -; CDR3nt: TGCGCCAGCAGCTTGGCTACACTTAACAATGAGCAGTTCTTC; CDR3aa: CASSLATLNNEQFF
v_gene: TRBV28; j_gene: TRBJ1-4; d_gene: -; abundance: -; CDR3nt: TGTGCCAGCAGTTTGGGCCGAAAACTGTTTTTT; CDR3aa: CASSLGRKLFF
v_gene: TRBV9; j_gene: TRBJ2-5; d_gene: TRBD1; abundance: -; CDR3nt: TGTGCCAGCAGCCCGCCCCGGGGCCCAGGGGGCCAAGAGACCCAGTACTTC; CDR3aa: CASSPPRGPGGQETQYF
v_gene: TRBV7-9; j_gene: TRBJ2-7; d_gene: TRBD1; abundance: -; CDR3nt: TGTGCCAGCAGCCTTGGGACAGCCTACGAGCAGTACTTC; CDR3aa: CASSLGTAYEQYF
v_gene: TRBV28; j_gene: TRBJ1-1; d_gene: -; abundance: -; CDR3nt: TGTGCCAGCAGTTTTTGGACTGAAGCTTTCTTT; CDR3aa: CASSFWTEAFF
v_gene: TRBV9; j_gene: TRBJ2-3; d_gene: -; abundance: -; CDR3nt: TGTGCCAGCAGCGTAGGGATAGCGGATCGCGGAGATAGCACAGATACGCAGTATTTT; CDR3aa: CASSVGIADRGDSTDTQYF
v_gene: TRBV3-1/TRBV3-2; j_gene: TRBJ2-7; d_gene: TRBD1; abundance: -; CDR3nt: TGTGCCAGCAGCCAAGATCGACAGGGGATCCGGGCATACGAGCAGTACTTC; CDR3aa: CASSQDRQGIRAYEQYF